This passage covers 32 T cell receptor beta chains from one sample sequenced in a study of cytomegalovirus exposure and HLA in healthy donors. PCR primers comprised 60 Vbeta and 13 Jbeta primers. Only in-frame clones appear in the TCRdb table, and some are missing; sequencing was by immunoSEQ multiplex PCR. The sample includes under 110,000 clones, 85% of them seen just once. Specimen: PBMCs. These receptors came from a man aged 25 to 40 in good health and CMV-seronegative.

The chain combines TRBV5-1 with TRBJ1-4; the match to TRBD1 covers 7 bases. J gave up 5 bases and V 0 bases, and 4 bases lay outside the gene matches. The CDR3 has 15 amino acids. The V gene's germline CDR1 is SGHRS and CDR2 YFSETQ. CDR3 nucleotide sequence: TGCGCCAGCAGCTTGGCCACAGGGGAGAATGAAAAACTGTTTTTT. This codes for CASSLATGENEKLFF.

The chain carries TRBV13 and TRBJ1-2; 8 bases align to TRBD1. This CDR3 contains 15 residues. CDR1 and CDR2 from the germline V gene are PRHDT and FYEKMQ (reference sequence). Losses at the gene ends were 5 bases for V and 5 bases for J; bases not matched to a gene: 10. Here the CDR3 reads CASSAFDRGGYGYTF. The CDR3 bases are TGTGCCAGCAGCGCGTTCGACAGGGGCGGGTATGGCTACACCTTC.

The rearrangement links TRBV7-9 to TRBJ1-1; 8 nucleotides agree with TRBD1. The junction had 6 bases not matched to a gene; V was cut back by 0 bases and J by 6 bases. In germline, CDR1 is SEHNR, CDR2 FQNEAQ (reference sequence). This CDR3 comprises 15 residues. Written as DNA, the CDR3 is TGTGCCAGCAGCTTAGCGCGGGGGGGACAGGCTGAAGCTTTCTTT. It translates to CASSLARGGQAEAFF.

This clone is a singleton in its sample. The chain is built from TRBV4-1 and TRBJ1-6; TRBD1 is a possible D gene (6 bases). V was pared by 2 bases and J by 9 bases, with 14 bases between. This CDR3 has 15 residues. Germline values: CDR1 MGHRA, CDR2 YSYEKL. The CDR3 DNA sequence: TGCGCCAGCAGCCAACAAACAGGGTTGGTTTCACCCCTCCACTTT. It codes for CASSQQTGLVSPLHF.

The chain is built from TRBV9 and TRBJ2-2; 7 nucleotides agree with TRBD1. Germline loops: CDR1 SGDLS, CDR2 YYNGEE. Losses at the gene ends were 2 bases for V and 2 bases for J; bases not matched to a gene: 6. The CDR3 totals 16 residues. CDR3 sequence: CASSVTGAFNTGELFF. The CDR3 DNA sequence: TGTGCCAGCAGCGTCACAGGGGCGTTTAACACCGGGGAGCTGTTTTTT.

The CDR3 region has the DNA TGCGCCAGTGGAGCCAGATACAATGAGCAGTTCTTC. Its protein product is CASGARYNEQFF. The gene calls are TRBV5-1 and TRBJ2-1; D is undetermined. CDR3 length: 12 residues. The V and J ends lost 8 bases and 4 bases respectively, with 10 bases between them. Germline V gives CDR1 SGHRS, CDR2 YFSETQ.

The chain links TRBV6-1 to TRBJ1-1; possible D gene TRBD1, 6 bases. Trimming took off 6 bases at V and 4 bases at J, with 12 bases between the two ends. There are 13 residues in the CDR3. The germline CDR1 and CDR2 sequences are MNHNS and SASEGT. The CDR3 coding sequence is TGTGCCAGCAGGGCAGGGGCCAGCACTGAAGCTTTCTTT. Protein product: CASRAGASTEAFF.

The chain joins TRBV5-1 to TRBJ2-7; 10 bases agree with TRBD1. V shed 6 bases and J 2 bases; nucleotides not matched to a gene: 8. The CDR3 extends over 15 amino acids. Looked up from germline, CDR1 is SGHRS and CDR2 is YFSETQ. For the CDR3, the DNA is TGCGCCAGCAAGGGACAGGGGAGGTTCACCTACGAGCAGTACTTC. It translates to CASKGQGRFTYEQYF.

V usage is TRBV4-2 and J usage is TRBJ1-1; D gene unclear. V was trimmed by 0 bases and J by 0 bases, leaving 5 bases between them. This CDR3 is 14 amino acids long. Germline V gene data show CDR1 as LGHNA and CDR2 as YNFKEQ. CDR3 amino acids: CASSQESVNTEAFF. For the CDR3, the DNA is TGTGCCAGCAGCCAAGAAAGCGTGAACACTGAAGCTTTCTTT.

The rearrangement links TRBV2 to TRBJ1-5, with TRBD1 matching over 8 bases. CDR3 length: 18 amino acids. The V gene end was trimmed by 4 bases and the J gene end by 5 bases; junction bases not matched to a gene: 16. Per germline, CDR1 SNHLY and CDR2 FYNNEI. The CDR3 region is CASSVFRGRSEQDQPQHF. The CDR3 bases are TGTGCCAGCAGTGTTTTCAGGGGGCGGAGTGAGCAGGATCAGCCCCAGCATTTT.

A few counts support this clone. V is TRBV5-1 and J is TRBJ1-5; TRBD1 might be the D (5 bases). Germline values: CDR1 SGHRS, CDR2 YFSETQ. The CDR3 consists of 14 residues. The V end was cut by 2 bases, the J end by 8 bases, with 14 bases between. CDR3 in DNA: TGCGCCAGCAGCTTTAATGCGGGGGACGAGCCCCAGCATTTT. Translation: CASSFNAGDEPQHF.

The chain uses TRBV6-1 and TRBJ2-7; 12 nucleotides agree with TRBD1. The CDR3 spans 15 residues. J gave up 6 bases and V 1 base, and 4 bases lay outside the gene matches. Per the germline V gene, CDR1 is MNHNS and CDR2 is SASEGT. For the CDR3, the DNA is TGTGCCAGCAGTGAAGGGGACAGGGGGCCAGGCGAGCAGTACTTC. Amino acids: CASSEGDRGPGEQYF.

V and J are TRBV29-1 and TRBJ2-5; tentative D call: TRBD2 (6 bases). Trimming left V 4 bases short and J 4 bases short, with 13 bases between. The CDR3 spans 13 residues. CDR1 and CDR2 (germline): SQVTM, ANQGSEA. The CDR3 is CSVGAGLVETQYF. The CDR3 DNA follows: TGCAGCGTTGGCGCGGGGTTGGTAGAGACCCAGTACTTC.

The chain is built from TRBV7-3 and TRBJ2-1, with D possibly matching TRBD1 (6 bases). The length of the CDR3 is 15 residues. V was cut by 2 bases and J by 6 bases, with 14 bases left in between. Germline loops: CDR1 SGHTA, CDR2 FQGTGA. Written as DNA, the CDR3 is TGTGCCAGCAGCTTAGTAGGTGGGGGCCTCAATGAGCAGTTCTTC. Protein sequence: CASSLVGGGLNEQFF. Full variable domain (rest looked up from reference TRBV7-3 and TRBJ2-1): GAGVSQTPSNKVTEKGKYVELRCDPISGHTALYWYRQSLGQGPEFLIYFQGTGAADDSGLPNDRFFAVRPEGSVSTLKIQRTERGDSAVYLCASSLVGGGLNEQFFGPGTRLTVL.

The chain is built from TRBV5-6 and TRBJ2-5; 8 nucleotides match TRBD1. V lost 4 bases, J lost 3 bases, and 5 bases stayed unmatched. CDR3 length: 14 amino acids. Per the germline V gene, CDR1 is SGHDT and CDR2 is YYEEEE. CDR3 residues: CASSPTGGEETQYF. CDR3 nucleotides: TGTGCCAGCAGCCCTACAGGGGGTGAAGAGACCCAGTACTTC.

The CDR3 bases are TGTGCCAGCAGCCAAGACGCGGTAGCCAAAAACATTCAGTACTTC. This encodes CASSQDAVAKNIQYF. The rearrangement uses TRBV14 and TRBJ2-4; no clear D. The CDR3 extends over 15 amino acids. CDR1 is SGHDN, CDR2 FVKESK, per germline. The V end was cut by 0 bases, the J end by 0 bases, with 6 bases between.

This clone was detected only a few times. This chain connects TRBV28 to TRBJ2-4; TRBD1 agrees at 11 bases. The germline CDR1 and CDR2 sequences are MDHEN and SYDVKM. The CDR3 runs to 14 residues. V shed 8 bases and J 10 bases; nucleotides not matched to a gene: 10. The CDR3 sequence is CASRPSGTGGIQYF. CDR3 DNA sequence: TGTGCCAGCCGACCCTCCGGGACAGGGGGTATTCAGTACTTC.

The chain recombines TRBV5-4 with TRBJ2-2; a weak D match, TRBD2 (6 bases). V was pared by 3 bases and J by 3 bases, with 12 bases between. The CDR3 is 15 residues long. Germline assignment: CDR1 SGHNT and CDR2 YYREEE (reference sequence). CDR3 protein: CASSSGGRDTGELFF. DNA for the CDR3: TGTGCCAGCAGCTCCGGAGGGAGAGACACCGGGGAGCTGTTTTTT.

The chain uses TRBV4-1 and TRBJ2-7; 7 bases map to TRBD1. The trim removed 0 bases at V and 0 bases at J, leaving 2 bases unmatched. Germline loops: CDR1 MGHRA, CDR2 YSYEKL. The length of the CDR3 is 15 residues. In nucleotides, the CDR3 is TGCGCCAGCAGCCAAGATGGGACAGCCTCCTACGAGCAGTACTTC. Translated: CASSQDGTASYEQYF.

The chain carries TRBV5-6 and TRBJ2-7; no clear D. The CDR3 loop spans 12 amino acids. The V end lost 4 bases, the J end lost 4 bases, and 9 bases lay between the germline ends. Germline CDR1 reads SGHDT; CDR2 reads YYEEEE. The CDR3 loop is CASSLAEYEQYF. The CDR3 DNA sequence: TGTGCCAGCAGCCTTGCTGAGTACGAGCAGTACTTC.

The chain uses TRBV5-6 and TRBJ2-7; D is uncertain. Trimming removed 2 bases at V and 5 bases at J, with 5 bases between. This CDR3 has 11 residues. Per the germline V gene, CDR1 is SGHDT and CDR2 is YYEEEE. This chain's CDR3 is CASSFLHEQYF. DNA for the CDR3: TGTGCCAGCAGCTTTCTCCACGAGCAGTACTTC.

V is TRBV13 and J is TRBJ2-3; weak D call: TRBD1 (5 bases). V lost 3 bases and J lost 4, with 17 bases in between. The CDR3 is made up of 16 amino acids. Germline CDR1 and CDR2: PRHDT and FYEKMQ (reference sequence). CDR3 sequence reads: CASSLVANWGPDTQYF. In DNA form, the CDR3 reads TGTGCCAGCAGCTTGGTGGCAAACTGGGGCCCAGATACGCAGTATTTT.

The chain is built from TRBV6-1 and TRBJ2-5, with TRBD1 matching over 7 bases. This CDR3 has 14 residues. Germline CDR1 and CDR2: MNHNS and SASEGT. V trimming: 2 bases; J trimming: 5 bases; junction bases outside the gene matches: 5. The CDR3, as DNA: TGTGCCAGCAGTGAAACAGGGGTCGGGGAGACCCAGTACTTC. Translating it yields CASSETGVGETQYF.

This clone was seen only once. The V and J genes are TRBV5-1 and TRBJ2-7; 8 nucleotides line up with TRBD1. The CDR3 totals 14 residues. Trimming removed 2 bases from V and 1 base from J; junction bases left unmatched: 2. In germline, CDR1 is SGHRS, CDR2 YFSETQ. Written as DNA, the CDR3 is TGCGCCAGCAGCTTCCGGGACAGGTCCTACGAGCAGTACTTC. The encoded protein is CASSFRDRSYEQYF.

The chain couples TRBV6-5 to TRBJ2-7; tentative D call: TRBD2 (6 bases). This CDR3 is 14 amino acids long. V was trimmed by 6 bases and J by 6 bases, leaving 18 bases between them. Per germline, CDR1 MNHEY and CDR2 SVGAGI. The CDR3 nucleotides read TGTGCCAGCAGAGGGACTTCCCTACCGGGCGAGCAGTACTTC. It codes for CASRGTSLPGEQYF.

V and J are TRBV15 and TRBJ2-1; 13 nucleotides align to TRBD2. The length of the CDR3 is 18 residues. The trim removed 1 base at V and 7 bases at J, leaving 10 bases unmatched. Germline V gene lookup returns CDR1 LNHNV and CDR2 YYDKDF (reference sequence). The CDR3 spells CATSRVTGTSGNGNEQFF. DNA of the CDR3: TGTGCCACCAGCAGAGTAACCGGGACTAGCGGGAACGGGAATGAGCAGTTCTTC.

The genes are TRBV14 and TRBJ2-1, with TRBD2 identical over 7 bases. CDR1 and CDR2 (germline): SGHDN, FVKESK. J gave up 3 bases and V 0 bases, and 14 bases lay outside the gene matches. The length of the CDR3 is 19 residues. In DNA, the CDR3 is TGTGCCAGCAGCCAAGATTCCCCCGGGCTAGCGGAACTCTACAATGAGCAGTTCTTC. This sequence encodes CASSQDSPGLAELYNEQFF.

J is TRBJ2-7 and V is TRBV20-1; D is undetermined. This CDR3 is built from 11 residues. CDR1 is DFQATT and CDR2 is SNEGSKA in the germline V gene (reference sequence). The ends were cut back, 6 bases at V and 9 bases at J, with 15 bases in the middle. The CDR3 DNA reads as TGCAGTGCCCCGATCAAAACACGGCAGTACTTC. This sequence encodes CSAPIKTRQYF.

CDR3 sequence reads: CAWSVYGADTEAFF. CDR3 DNA: TGTGCCTGGAGTGTTTATGGGGCTGACACTGAAGCTTTCTTT. The chain uses TRBV30 and TRBJ1-1; tentative D call: TRBD1 (5 bases). The CDR3 spans 14 residues. V lost 0 bases and J 3 bases, leaving 11 bases between the germline ends. CDR1 is GTSNPN, CDR2 SVGIG, per germline (reference sequence).

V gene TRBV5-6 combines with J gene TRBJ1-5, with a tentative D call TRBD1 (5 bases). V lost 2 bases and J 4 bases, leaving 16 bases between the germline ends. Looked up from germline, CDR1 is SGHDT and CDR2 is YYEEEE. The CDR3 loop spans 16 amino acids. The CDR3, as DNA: TGTGCCAGCAGCTTTGGATATGGGGGGGGTAATCAGCCCCAGCATTTT. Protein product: CASSFGYGGGNQPQHF.

The CDR3 reads CASSILLRQPQHF. CDR3 bases: TGTGCCAGTAGTATATTGTTGAGACAGCCCCAGCATTTT. The gene calls are TRBV19 and TRBJ1-5; D not resolved. V dropped 2 bases and J dropped 7 bases, with 9 bases sitting between them. CDR3 length: 13 residues. CDR1 and CDR2 from the germline V gene are LNHDA and SQIVND (reference sequence).

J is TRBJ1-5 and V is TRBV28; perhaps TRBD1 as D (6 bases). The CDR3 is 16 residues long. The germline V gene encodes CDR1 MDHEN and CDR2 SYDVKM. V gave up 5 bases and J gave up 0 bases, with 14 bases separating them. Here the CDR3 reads CASSVPGQLSNQPQHF. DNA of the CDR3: TGTGCCAGCAGTGTCCCGGGACAACTTAGCAATCAGCCCCAGCATTTT.